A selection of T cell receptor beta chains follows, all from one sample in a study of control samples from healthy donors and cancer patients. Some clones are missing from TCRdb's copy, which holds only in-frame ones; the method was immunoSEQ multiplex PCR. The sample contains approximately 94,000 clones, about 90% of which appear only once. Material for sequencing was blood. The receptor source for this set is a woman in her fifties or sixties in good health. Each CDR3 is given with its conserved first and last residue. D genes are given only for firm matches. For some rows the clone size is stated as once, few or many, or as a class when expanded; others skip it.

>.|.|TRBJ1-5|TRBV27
CASSLGAGLWPQHF
TGTGCCAGCAGTTTAGGGGCAGGCCTTTGGCCCCAGCATTTT
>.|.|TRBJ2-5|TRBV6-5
CASLLTRGETQYF
TGTGCCAGCCTCTTGACCCGCGGAGAGACCCAGTACTTC
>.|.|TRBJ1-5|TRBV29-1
CSARGSNQPQHF
TGCAGCGCCAGGGGTAGCAATCAGCCCCAGCATTTT
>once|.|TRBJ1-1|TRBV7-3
CASSSDARTEAFF
TGTGCCAGCAGCTCAGACGCACGGACTGAAGCTTTCTTT
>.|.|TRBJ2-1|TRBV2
CASSEGLVEGEQFF
TGTGCCAGCAGTGAAGGGCTAGTGGAGGGTGAGCAGTTCTTC
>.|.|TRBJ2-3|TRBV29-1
CSVERGATDTQYF
TGCAGCGTTGAAAGGGGAGCCACAGATACGCAGTATTTT
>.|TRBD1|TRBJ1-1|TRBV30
CAWSGFLRGTTEAFF
TGTGCCTGGAGTGGATTCCTCAGGGGGACCACTGAAGCTTTCTTT
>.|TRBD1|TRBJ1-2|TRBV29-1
CSVYRGESYGYTF
TGCAGCGTCTACAGGGGGGAGTCCTATGGCTACACCTTC
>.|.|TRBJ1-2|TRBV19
CASSIDLRPTAFGYTF
TGTGCCAGTAGTATAGATCTTAGGCCGACCGCTTTTGGCTACACCTTC
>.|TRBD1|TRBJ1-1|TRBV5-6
CASSRDRDTEAFF
TGTGCCAGCAGCCGGGACAGGGACACTGAAGCTTTCTTT
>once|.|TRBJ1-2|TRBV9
CASSGTQGLAFNYGYTF
TGTGCCAGCAGCGGGACACAGGGATTGGCATTTAACTATGGCTACACCTTC
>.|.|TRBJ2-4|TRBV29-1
CSVGGGLAKNIQYF
TGCAGCGTTGGCGGCGGATTAGCCAAAAACATTCAGTACTTC
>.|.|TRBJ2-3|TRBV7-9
CASSSLGDTQYF
TGTGCCAGCAGCTCTCTGGGGGATACGCAGTATTTT
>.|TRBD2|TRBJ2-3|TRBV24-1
CATETRSSTGGRTDTQYF
TGTGCCACCGAAACACGATCCTCAACGGGAGGCCGCACAGATACGCAGTATTTT
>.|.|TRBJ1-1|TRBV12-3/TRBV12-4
CASSLAVNTEAFF
TGTGCCAGCAGTTTGGCGGTGAACACTGAAGCTTTCTTT
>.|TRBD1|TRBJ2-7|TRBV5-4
CASSKDRSSYEQYF
TGTGCCAGCAGCAAGGACAGGAGCTCCTACGAGCAGTACTTC
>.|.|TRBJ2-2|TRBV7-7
CASSPSGARNGELFF
TGTGCCAGCAGCCCCTCAGGGGCGAGGAACGGGGAGCTGTTTTTT
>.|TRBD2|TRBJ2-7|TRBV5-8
CASSGAGRTSYEQYF
TGTGCCAGCAGCGGAGCGGGGCGGACCTCCTACGAGCAGTACTTC
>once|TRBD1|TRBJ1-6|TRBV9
CASSSPGGTSYNSPLHF
TGTGCCAGCAGCTCCCCAGGGGGAACCTCCTATAATTCACCCCTCCACTTT
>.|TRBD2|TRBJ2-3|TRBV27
CASSLRGLAGGPDTQYF
TGTGCCAGCAGTTTACGAGGACTAGCGGGGGGGCCAGATACGCAGTATTTT
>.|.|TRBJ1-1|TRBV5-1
CASSGEFEAFF
TGCGCCAGCAGCGGGGAGTTTGAAGCTTTCTTT
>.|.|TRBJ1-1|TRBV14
CASSQDWGLSTEAFF
TGTGCCAGCAGCCAAGATTGGGGCCTGAGCACTGAAGCTTTCTTT
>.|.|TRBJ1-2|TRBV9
CASRQGGSNGYTF
TGTGCCAGCAGGCAGGGAGGGAGTAATGGCTACACCTTC
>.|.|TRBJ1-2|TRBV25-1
CASSERGRSSNYGYTF
TGTGCCAGCAGTGAACGGGGACGGAGCTCTAACTATGGCTACACCTTC
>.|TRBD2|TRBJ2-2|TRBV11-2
CASSLDPAGGLHTGELFF
TGTGCCAGCAGCTTAGACCCAGCGGGGGGGCTGCACACCGGGGAGCTGTTTTTT
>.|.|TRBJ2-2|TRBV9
CASSVGSVNTGELFF
TGTGCCAGCAGCGTAGGATCGGTGAACACCGGGGAGCTGTTTTTT
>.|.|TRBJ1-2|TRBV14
CASSYREGAYGYTF
TGTGCCAGCAGCTACCGTGAAGGTGCCTATGGCTACACCTTC
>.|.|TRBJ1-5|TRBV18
CASSPSNRDNQPQHF
TGTGCCAGCTCACCATCTAACAGGGACAATCAGCCCCAGCATTTT
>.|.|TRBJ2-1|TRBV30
CAWSVLQGNEQFF
TGTGCCTGGAGTGTACTCCAGGGCAATGAGCAGTTCTTC
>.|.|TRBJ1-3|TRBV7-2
CASSLYAGVGNTIYF
TGTGCCAGCAGCTTATATGCAGGGGTTGGAAACACCATATATTTT
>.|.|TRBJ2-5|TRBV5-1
CASSPPEMKETQYF
TGCGCCAGCAGCCCCCCGGAGATGAAGGAGACCCAGTACTTC
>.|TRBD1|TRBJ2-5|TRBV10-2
CASSGDTQTPNGTGRKQETQYF
TGCGCCAGCAGTGGGGACACGCAGACACCGAACGGGACAGGTCGTAAACAAGAGACCCAGTACTTC
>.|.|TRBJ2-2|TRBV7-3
CASSPESGTLNTGELFF
TGTGCCAGCAGCCCCGAAAGCGGCACCTTGAACACCGGGGAGCTGTTTTTT
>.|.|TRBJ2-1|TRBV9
CASSVGGVSSYNEQFF
TGTGCCAGCAGCGTAGGTGGGGTTAGCTCCTACAATGAGCAGTTCTTC
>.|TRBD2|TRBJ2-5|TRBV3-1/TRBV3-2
CASSRSSGDVETQYF
TGTGCCAGCAGCCGCTCTAGCGGAGATGTGGAGACCCAGTACTTC
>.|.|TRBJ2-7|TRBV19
CASSLKSTYEQYF
TGTGCCAGTAGTCTCAAGAGTACCTACGAGCAGTACTTC
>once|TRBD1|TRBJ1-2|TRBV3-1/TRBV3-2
CASSQGAGGTYYGYTF
TGTGCCAGCAGCCAAGGGGCAGGGGGCACCTACTATGGCTACACCTTC
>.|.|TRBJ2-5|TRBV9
CASSVAVTYQETQYF
TGTGCCAGCAGCGTGGCGGTGACGTACCAAGAGACCCAGTACTTC
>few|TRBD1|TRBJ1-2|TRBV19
CASSERQGSGYTF
TGTGCCAGTAGTGAACGACAGGGTAGTGGCTACACCTTC
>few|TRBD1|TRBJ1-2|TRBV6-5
CASSYIYRGQGGYTF
TGTGCCAGCAGTTATATCTACAGGGGGCAAGGTGGCTACACCTTC
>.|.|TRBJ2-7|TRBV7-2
CASSPLLGGADEQYF
TGTGCCAGCAGCCCTCTCCTAGGAGGTGCGGACGAGCAGTACTTC